This T cell receptor beta chain was sequenced during a study of blood T cell repertoires in COVID-19. The CDR3 consists of 15 residues. V lost 3 bases and J lost 7; bases outside the gene matches: 5. The germline V gene encodes CDR1 LNHDA and CDR2 SQIVND (reference sequence). Libraries were prepared by immunoSEQ multiplex PCR; TCRdb keeps only in-frame clonotypes and omits some of them. The sample has under 200,000 clones; approximately 82% are singletons. This clone was seen a handful of times. In terms of age and location, participants ranged from about 18 to 90 years and lived in roughly 22 US areas.

The chain links TRBV19 to TRBJ2-2; 10 nucleotides align to TRBD2. This TCR was sampled from a man aged 60-69 years who had recovered from COVID-19. The sequenced sample was PBMCs or T cells enriched from blood (not recorded which). The CDR3 coding sequence is TGTGCCAGTAGTATGAGCGGGAGGGCCATCGGGGAGCTGTTTTTT. Its translation is CASSMSGRAIGELFF.